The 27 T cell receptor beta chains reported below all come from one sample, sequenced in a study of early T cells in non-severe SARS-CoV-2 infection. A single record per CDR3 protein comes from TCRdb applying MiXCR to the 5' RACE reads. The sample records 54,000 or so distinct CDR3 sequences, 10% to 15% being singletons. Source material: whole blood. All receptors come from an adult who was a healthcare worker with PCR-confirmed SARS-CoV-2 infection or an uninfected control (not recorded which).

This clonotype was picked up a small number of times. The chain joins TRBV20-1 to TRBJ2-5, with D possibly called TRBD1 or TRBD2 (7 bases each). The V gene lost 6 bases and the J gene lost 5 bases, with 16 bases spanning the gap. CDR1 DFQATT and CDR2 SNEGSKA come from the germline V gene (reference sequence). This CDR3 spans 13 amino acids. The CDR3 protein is CSASGGGGETQYF. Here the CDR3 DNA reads TGCAGTGCCTCCGGGGGAGGGGGCGAGACCCAGTACTTC.

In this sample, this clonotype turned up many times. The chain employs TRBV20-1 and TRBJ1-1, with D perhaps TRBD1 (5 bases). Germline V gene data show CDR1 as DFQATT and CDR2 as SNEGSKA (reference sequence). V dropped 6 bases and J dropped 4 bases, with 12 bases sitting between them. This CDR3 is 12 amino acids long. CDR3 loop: CSAAGEGTEAFF. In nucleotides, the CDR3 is TGCAGTGCCGCGGGGGAAGGCACTGAAGCTTTCTTT.

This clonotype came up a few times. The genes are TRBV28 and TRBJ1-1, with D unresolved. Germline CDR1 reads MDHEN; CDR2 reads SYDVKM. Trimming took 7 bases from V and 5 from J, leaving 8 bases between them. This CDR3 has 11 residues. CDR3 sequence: CASMGRTEAFF. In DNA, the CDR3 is TGTGCCAGCATGGGCAGAACTGAAGCTTTCTTT.

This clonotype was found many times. The CDR3 DNA reads as TGTGCCAGCAGTTACGAGCAGTACAATGAGCAGTTCTTC. Its protein product is CASSYEQYNEQFF. The genes are TRBV6-2 or TRBV6-3 and TRBJ2-1; no firm D call. CDR1 and CDR2 (germline): MNHEY, SVGEGT. The CDR3 sequence is 13 residues long. V lost 2 bases and J 4 bases, leaving 6 bases between the germline ends.

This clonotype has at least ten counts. The chain's CDR3 is CASSLGRANSPLHF. CDR3 bases: TGTGCCAGCAGTTTGGGCAGGGCCAATTCACCCCTCCACTTT. The V call is TRBV27, the J call TRBJ1-6, with D perhaps TRBD1 (5 bases). Germline V lookup: CDR1 MNHEY, CDR2 SMNVEV (reference sequence). The V end lost 3 bases, the J end lost 7 bases, and 10 bases lay between the germline ends. The CDR3 covers 14 residues.

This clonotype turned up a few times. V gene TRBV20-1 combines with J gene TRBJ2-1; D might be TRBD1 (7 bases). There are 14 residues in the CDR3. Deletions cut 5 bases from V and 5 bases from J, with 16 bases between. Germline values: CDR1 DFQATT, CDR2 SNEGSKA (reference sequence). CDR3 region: CSAVWTGGDNEQFF. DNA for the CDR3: TGCAGTGCTGTTTGGACAGGAGGGGACAATGAGCAGTTCTTC.

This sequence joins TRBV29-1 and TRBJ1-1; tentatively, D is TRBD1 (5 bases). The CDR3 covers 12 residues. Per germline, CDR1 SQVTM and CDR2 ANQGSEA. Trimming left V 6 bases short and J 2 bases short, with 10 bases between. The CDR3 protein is CSVVGTNTEAFF. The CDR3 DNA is TGCAGCGTAGTTGGGACCAACACTGAAGCTTTCTTT.

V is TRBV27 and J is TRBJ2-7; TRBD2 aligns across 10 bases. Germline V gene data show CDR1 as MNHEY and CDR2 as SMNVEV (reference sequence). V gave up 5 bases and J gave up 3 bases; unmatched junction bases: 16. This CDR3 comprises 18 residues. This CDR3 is CASSTLAGDRTYLYEQYF. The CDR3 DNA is TGTGCCAGCAGTACCCTAGCGGGGGACAGGACTTATCTCTACGAGCAGTACTTC.

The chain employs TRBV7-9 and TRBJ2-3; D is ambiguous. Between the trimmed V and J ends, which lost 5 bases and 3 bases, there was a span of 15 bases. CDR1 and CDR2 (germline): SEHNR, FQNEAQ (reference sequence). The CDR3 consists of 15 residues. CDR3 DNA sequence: TGTGCCAGCAGCCCTACGTTGACCGGTACAGATACGCAGTATTTT. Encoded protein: CASSPTLTGTDTQYF.

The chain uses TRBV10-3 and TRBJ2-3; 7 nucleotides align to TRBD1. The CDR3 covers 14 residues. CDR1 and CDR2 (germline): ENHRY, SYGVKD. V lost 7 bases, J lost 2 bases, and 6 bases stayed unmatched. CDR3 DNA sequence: TGTGCCATCAAATCCGGGACAGACACAGATACGCAGTATTTT. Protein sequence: CAIKSGTDTDTQYF.

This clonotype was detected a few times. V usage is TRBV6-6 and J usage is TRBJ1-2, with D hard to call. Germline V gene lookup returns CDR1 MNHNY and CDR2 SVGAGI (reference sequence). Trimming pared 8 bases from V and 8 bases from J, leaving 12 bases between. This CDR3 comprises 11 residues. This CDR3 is CASSTARGYTF. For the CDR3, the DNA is TGTGCCAGCTCGACGGCCCGAGGCTACACCTTC.

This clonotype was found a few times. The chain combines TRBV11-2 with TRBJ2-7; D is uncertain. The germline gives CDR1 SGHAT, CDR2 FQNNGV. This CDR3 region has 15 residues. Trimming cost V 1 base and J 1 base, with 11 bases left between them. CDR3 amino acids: CASSLGAELSYEQYF. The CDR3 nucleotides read TGTGCCAGCAGCTTAGGGGCGGAGCTATCCTACGAGCAGTACTTC.

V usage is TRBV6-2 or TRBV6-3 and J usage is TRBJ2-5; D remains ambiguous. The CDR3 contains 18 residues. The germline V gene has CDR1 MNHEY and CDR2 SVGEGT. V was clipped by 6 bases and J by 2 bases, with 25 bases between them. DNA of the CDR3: TGTGCCAGCAGCCGGTACTTAGGGTTTTTTACGGAGCAAGAGACCCAGTACTTC. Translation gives CASSRYLGFFTEQETQYF.

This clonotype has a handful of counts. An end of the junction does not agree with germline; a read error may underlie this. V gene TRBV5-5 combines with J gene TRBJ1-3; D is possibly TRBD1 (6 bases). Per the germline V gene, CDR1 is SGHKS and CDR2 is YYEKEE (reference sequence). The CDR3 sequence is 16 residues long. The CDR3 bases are TGTACCAGCAGCCAGGCCGGACAGTTGGGGGGAAACACCATATATTTT. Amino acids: CTSSQAGQLGGNTIYF.

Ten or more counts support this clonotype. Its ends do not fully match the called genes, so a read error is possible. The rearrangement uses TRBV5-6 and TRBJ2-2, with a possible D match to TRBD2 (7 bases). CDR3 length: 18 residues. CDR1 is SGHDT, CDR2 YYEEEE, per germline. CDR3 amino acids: CASSQTLRGAANTGELFF. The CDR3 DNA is TGTGCCAGCAGCCAAACCCTTCGGGGGGCCGCGAACACCGGGGAGTTGTTTTTT.

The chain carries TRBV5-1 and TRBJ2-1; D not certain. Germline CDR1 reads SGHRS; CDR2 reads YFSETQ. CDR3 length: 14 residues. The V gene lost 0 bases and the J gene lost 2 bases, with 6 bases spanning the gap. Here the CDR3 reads CASSLEGTYNEQFF. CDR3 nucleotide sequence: TGCGCCAGCAGCTTGGAGGGAACCTACAATGAGCAGTTCTTC.

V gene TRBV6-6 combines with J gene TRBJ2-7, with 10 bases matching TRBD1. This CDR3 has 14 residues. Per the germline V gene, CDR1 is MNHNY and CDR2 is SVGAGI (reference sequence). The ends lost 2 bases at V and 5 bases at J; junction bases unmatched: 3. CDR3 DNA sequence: TGTGCCAGCAGTTACGTGACAGGGGGCGACGAGCAGTACTTC. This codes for CASSYVTGGDEQYF.

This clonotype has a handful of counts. Here the CDR3 reads CASSSGQRGGDTQYF. The DNA for the CDR3 is TGTGCCAGCAGCTCAGGACAGCGAGGGGGAGATACGCAGTATTTT. The rearrangement links TRBV5-8 to TRBJ2-3, with D possibly matching TRBD1 (6 bases). CDR3 length equals 15 residues. The germline V and J ends were trimmed by 3 bases and 5 bases, with 16 bases remaining between them. Germline V lookup: CDR1 SGHTS, CDR2 YDEGEE.

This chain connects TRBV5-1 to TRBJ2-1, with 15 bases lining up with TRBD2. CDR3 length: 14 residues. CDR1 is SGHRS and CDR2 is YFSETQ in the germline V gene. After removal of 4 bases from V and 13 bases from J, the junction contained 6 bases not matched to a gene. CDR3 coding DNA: TGCGCCAGCAGCCCGGGACTAGCGGGAGGAGACCAGTTCTTC. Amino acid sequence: CASSPGLAGGDQFF.

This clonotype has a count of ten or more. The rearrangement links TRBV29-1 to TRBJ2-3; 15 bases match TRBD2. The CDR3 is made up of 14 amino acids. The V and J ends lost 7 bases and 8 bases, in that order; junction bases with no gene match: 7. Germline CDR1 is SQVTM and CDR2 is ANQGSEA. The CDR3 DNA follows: TGCAGCGCCGACGGGACTAGCGGGAGGCTTACGCAGTATTTT. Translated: CSADGTSGRLTQYF.

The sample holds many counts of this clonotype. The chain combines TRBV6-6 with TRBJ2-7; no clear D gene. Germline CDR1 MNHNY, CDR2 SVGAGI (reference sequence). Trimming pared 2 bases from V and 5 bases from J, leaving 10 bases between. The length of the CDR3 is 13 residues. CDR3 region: CASSYPNGDEQYF. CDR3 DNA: TGTGCCAGCAGTTACCCCAATGGGGACGAGCAGTACTTC.

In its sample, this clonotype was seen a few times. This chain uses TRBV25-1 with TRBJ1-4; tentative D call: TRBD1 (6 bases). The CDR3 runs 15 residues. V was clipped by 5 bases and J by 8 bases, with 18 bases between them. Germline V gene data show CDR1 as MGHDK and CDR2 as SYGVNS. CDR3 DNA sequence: TGTGCCAGCAGTCCGGGCGGGGGCGTCTGGGAAAAACTGTTTTTT. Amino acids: CASSPGGGVWEKLFF.

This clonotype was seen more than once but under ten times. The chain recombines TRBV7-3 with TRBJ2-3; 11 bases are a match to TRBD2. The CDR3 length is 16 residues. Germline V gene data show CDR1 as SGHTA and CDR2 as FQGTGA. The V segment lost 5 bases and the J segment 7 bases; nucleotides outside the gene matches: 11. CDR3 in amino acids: CASSQPVAGGFNTQYF. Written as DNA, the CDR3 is TGTGCCAGCAGCCAGCCGGTAGCGGGAGGGTTTAATACGCAGTATTTT.

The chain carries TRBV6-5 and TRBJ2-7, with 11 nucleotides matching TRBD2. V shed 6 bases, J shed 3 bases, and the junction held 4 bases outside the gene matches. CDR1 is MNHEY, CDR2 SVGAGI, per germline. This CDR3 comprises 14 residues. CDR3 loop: CASRMGTSGYEQYF. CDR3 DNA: TGTGCCAGCAGAATGGGGACTAGCGGCTACGAGCAGTACTTC.

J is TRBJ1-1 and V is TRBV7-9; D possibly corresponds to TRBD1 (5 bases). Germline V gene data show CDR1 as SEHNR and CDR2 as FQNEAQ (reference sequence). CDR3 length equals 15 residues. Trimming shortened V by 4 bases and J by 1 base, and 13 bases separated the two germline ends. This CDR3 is CASSSREGRNTEAFF. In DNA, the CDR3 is TGTGCCAGCAGCTCAAGAGAGGGGAGGAACACTGAAGCTTTCTTT.

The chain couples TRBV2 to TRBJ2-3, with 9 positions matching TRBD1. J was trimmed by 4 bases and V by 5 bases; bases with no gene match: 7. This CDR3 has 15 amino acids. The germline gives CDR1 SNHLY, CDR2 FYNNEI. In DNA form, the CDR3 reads TGTGCCAGCAGTCTACAGGGGGCGATATCAGATACGCAGTATTTT. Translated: CASSLQGAISDTQYF.

This CDR3 reads CSVGDDPRSYNEQFF. The DNA of the CDR3 is TGCAGCGTTGGCGATGACCCCAGGTCCTACAATGAGCAGTTCTTC. This chain joins TRBV29-1 and TRBJ2-1, with D uncertain. Germline loops: CDR1 SQVTM, CDR2 ANQGSEA. The CDR3 loop spans 15 amino acids. V was cut by 4 bases and J by 1 base, with 14 bases left in between.